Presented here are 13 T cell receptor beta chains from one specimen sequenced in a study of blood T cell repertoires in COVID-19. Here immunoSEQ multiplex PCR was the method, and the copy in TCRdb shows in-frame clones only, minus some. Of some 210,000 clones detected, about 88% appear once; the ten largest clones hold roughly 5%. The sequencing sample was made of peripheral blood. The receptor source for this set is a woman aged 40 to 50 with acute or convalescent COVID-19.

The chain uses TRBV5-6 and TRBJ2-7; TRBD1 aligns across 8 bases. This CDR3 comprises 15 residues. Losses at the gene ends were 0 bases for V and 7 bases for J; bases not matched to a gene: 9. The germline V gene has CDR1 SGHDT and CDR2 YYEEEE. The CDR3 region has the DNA TGTGCCAGCAGCTTGGAAGGCAGGGGGCTGGGTGAGCAGTACGTC. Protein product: CASSLEGRGLGEQYV.

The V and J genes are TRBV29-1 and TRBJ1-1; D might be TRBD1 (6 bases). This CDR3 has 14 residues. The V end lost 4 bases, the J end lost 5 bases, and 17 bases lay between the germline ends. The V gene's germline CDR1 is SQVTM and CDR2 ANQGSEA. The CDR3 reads CSVVLGWGQTEAFF. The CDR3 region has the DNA TGCAGCGTTGTCTTAGGTTGGGGGCAAACTGAAGCTTTCTTT.

CDR3 sequence reads: CSVDRQGGINGYTF. CDR3 nucleotides: TGCAGCGTCGATCGACAGGGGGGGATAAATGGCTACACCTTC. The chain has TRBV29-1 and TRBJ1-2; 9 bases are shared with TRBD1. J lost 6 bases, V lost 6 bases, and 11 bases had no gene match. This CDR3 is built from 14 residues. Germline V lookup: CDR1 SQVTM, CDR2 ANQGSEA.

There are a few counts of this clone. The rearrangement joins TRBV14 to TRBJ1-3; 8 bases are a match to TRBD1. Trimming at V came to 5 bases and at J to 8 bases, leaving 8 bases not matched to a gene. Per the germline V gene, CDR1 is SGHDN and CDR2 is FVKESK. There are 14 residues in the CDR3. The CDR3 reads CASSAAGQGYTIYF. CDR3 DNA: TGTGCCAGCAGCGCCGCCGGACAGGGCTACACCATATATTTT. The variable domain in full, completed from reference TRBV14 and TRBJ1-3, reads EAGVTQFPSHSVIEKGQTVTLRCDPISGHDNLYWYRRVMGKEIKFLLHFVKESKQDESGMPNNRFLAERTGGTYSTLKVQPAELEDSGVYFCASSAAGQGYTIYFGEGSWLTVV.

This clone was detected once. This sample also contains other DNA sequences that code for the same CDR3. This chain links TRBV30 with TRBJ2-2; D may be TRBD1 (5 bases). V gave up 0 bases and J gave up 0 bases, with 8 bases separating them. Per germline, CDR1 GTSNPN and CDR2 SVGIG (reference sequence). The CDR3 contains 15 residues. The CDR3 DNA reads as TGTGCCTGGAGTGTACGCAGGGCGAACACCGGGGAGCTGTTTTTT. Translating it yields CAWSVRRANTGELFF. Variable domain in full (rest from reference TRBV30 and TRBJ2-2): SQTIHQWPATLVQPVGSPLSLECTVEGTSNPNLYWYRQAAGRGLQLLFYSVGIGQISSEVPQNLSASRPQDRQFILSSKKLLLSDSGFYLCAWSVRRANTGELFFGEGSRLTVL.

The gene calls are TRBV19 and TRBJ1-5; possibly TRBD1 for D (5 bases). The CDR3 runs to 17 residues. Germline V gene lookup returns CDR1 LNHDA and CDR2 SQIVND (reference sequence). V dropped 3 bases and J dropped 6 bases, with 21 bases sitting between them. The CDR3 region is CASSIRRQMGLSQPQHF. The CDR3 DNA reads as TGTGCCAGTAGTATCCGACGACAGATGGGCCTGTCTCAGCCCCAGCATTTT. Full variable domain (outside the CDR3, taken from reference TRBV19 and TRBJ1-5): DGGITQSPKYLFRKEGQNVTLSCEQNLNHDAMYWYRQDPGQGLRLIYYSQIVNDFQKGDIAEGYSVSREKKESFPLTVTSAQKNPTAFYLCASSIRRQMGLSQPQHFGDGTRLSIL.

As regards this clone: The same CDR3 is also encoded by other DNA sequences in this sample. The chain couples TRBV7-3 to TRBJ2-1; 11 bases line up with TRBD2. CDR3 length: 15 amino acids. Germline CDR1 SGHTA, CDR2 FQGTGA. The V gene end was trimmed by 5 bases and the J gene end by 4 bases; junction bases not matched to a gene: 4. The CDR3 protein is CASSPTSGGYNEQFF. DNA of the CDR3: TGTGCCAGCAGCCCTACTAGCGGGGGTTACAATGAGCAGTTCTTC.

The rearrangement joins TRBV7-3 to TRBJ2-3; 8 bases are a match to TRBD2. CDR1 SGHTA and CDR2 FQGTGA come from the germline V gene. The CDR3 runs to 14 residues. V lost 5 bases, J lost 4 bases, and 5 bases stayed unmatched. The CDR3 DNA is TGTGCCAGCAGCCCTGGACTAGCCGCAGATACGCAGTATTTT. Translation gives CASSPGLAADTQYF.

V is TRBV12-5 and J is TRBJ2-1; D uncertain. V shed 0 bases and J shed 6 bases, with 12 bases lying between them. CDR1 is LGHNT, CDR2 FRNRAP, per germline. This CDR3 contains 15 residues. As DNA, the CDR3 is TGTGCTAGTGGTTTGGTATATAACAGCCCCAATGAGCAGTTCTTC. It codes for CASGLVYNSPNEQFF.

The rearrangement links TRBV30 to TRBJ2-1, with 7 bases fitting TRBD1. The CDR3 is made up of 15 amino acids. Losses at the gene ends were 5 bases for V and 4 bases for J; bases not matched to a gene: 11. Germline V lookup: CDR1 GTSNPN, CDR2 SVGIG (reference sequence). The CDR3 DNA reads TGTGCCTGGGTCAGGGGGAACGGTCCATACAATGAGCAGTTCTTC. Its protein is CAWVRGNGPYNEQFF.

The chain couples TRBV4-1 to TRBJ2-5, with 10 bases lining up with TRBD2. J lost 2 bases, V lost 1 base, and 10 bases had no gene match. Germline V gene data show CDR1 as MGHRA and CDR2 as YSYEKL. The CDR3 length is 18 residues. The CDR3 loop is CASSQALLAGTRQETQYF. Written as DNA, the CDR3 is TGCGCCAGCAGCCAAGCCCTACTAGCGGGGACCCGACAAGAGACCCAGTACTTC.

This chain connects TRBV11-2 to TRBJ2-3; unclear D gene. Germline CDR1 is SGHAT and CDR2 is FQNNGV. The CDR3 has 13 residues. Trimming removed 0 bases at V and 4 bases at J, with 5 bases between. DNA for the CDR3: TGTGCCAGCAGCTTAGATATCCCAGATACGCAGTATTTT. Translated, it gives CASSLDIPDTQYF.

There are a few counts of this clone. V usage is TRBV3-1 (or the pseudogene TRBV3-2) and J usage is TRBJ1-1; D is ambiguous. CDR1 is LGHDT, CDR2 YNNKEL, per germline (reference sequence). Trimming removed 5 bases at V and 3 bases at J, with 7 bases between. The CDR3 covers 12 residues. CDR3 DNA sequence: TGTGCCAGCAGCGCGATGTACACTGAAGCTTTCTTT. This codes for CASSAMYTEAFF.